One sample yielded the 10 T cell receptor beta chains listed below, sequenced in a study of regulatory T cells in long-lasting Graves disease. This sample's time point: newly diagnosed GD, antithyroid drugs for less than 3 months. PBMCs were the source of the RNA used for TCR sequencing. Relying on iRepertoire HTBI primers and Arm-PCR of CDR3 regions, the team built TCR beta libraries. TCRdb analysed the multiplex PCR reads with MiXCR anew, one entry per CDR3 protein. This table holds roughly 500,000 distinct CDR3 sequences, about 13% found once. These records were also assigned to another study, of T cells in Graves' hyperthyroidism and ophthalmopathy.

The sequences come from peripheral blood mononuclear cells (PBMCs), collected at new diagnosis, from a patient treated with antithyroid drugs. These receptor sequences come from a man under 40 with Graves disease.

Turning to this clonotype: Being one base from a much bigger clone, this may be a read error. The rearrangement uses TRBV6-1 and TRBJ2-3; D gene ambiguous. This CDR3 has 10 amino acids. The V end was cut by 11 bases, the J end by 3 bases, with 6 bases between. Germline lookup yields CDR1 MNHNS and CDR2 SASEGT. The CDR3 region has the DNA TGTGCCGGCGGTACAGATACGCAGTATTTT. Protein: CAGGTDTQYF.

This clonotype was detected only a few times. This chain uses TRBV10-3 with TRBJ2-1; TRBD2 aligns across 9 bases. Germline V gene data show CDR1 as ENHRY and CDR2 as SYGVKD. CDR3 length equals 17 residues. V was pared by 11 bases and J by 6 bases, with 20 bases of the junction left unmatched. The CDR3 is CAAQSTPGGRATNEQFF. CDR3 DNA sequence: TGTGCCGCCCAATCAACCCCGGGCGGGAGGGCTACCAATGAGCAGTTCTTC.

The CDR3 nucleotides read TGCAGTGCTATACCCGGGACAGGGGGCGCGAATGAGCAGTACTTC. It specifies CSAIPGTGGANEQYF. The gene calls are TRBV20-1 and TRBJ2-7; 12 bases map to TRBD1. Germline values: CDR1 DFQATT, CDR2 SNEGSKA (reference sequence). The CDR3 has 15 residues. The trim removed 4 bases at V and 7 bases at J, leaving 11 bases unmatched.

The sample holds many counts of this clonotype. The chain couples TRBV28 to TRBJ2-1; 10 nucleotides match TRBD2. The V and J ends lost 3 bases and 9 bases, in that order; junction bases with no gene match: 11. The CDR3 has 16 amino acids. Germline V gives CDR1 MDHEN, CDR2 SYDVKM. This chain's CDR3 is CASSLAASGSLPEQFF. The DNA for the CDR3 is TGTGCCAGCAGTTTGGCAGCTAGCGGGAGCCTGCCTGAGCAGTTCTTC.

In its sample, this clonotype was seen many times. The chain recombines TRBV6-1 with TRBJ2-1; 11 bases line up with TRBD2. The CDR3 spans 16 residues. Trimming removed 5 bases from V and 5 bases from J; junction bases left unmatched: 8. Germline V gene sequence: CDR1 MNHNS, CDR2 SASEGT. CDR3 amino acids: CASSLFTGLADNEQFF. The DNA for the CDR3 is TGTGCCAGCAGTCTCTTTACGGGACTAGCGGACAATGAGCAGTTCTTC.

This clonotype was detected many times. J is TRBJ2-5 and V is TRBV11-2; D is ambiguous. Trimming stripped 2 bases from V and 2 bases from J, with 9 bases between. The CDR3 has 14 amino acids. The germline V gene has CDR1 SGHAT and CDR2 FQNNGV. The CDR3 protein is CASSLRPEQETQYF. The DNA for the CDR3 is TGTGCCAGCAGCTTACGGCCAGAACAAGAGACCCAGTACTTC.

Many counts were recorded for this clonotype. The V gene is TRBV11-2, the J gene TRBJ2-3; no clear D gene. CDR1 SGHAT and CDR2 FQNNGV come from the germline V gene. V gave up 4 bases and J gave up 0 bases, with 14 bases separating them. This CDR3 has 16 residues. The CDR3 DNA reads as TGTGCCAGCAGCTCCCCCGTTGGCCTTAGCACAGATACGCAGTATTTT. Its protein is CASSSPVGLSTDTQYF.

This clonotype appeared many times. V usage is TRBV20-1 and J usage is TRBJ2-5; 16 positions match TRBD2. V was pared by 3 bases and J by 1 base, with 2 bases of the junction left unmatched. The length of the CDR3 is 16 residues. Germline CDR1 reads DFQATT; CDR2 reads SNEGSKA (reference sequence). This CDR3 is CSASGTSGRAQETQYF. The CDR3, as DNA: TGCAGTGCTAGCGGGACTAGCGGGAGGGCCCAAGAGACCCAGTACTTC.

The V gene is TRBV5-1, the J gene TRBJ2-7; the match to TRBD1 covers 8 bases. V lost 2 bases, J lost 5 bases, and 9 bases stayed unmatched. The CDR3 sequence is 15 residues long. CDR1 and CDR2 from the germline V gene are SGHRS and YFSETQ. The chain's CDR3 is CASSFGQGRPDEQYF. DNA for the CDR3: TGCGCCAGCAGCTTCGGACAGGGTCGGCCCGACGAGCAGTACTTC.

This clonotype was picked up many times. The V call is TRBV12-3 or TRBV12-4, the J call TRBJ2-1, with D tentatively TRBD2 (6 bases). The CDR3 totals 12 residues. With 10 bases removed from V and 3 bases from J, the gap between germline ends came to 10 bases. The DNA for the CDR3 is TGTGCCAACTTGACTAGCTACAATGAGCAGTTCTTC. Protein product: CANLTSYNEQFF.